This TCR beta chain originates from a study of PD-1 blockade in classical Hodgkin lymphoma. Time point noted: cycle 4 day 1 (C4D1), after five to seven weeks of nivolumab. Every one of the patients relapsed after autologous stem cell transplantation (brentuximab vedotin exposure was variable). CDR1 SNHLY and CDR2 FYNNEI come from the germline V gene. The CDR3 runs 13 residues. Trimming stripped 0 bases from V and 3 bases from J, with 6 bases between. This clone occurred once. The repertoire was sequenced with immunoSEQ multiplex PCR; TCRdb's copy has only in-frame clones and lacks some. This table holds 64,000 or so clones, 85% to 95% found once.

The sequenced sample was peripheral blood mononuclear cells (PBMCs), obtained before the fourth cycle of nivolumab. The V and J genes are TRBV2 and TRBJ2-7; D may be TRBD1 (6 bases). The receptor's source is a human donor with classical Hodgkin lymphoma. The DNA for the CDR3 is TGTGCCAGCAGTGAAGCACAGGGCTACGAGCAGTACTTC. Protein product: CASSEAQGYEQYF.